The 10 T cell receptor beta chains listed next were all sequenced from one sample in a study of CD4 T cells in relation to SARS-CoV-2 and coronaviruses (TCRdb year 2021). Antigen specificity for these receptors is unknown. The library came from the immunoSEQ multiplex PCR assay. In TCRdb, the immuneACCESS table is reduced to in-frame sequences with V and J assigned. These tables do not hold every clone; where another copy was compared, an unresolved V gene accounts for under half, and the others remain unexplained. The sample table records under 20,000 clones; roughly 80% of these occur just once. Of the sample, more than 15% falls within the top ten clones. CD4+ T cells from unexposed donors were collected before the COVID-19 pandemic (2011-2018). The EasySep CD4+ T cell isolation kit was used to isolate CD4+ T cells once the cultures had run for under twelve days. Input material: CD4+ T cells from PBMCs, cultured in vitro. Receptor source: a human donor in good health.

The chain uses TRBV7-2 and TRBJ2-2; D gene unclear. The CDR3 runs to 14 residues. The germline CDR1 and CDR2 sequences are SGHTA and FQGNSA. V was pared by 0 bases and J by 1 base, with 3 bases between. The DNA of the CDR3 is TGTGCCAGCAGCTTAGCTGTGAACACCGGGGAGCTGTTTTTT. Encoded protein: CASSLAVNTGELFF.

This chain's CDR3 is CASSATGTGVNQPQHF. DNA for the CDR3: TGTGCCAGCAGTGCCACCGGGACAGGGGTCAATCAGCCCCAGCATTTT. V usage is TRBV6-1 and J usage is TRBJ1-5; TRBD1 aligns across 10 bases. CDR1 MNHNS and CDR2 SASEGT come from the germline V gene. This CDR3 has 16 amino acids. The junction had 6 bases not matched to a gene; V was cut back by 4 bases and J by 3 bases.

The chain carries TRBV10-3 and TRBJ1-2; D remains unclear. Germline V gives CDR1 ENHRY, CDR2 SYGVKD. This CDR3 spans 12 amino acids. The germline V and J ends were trimmed by 4 bases and 8 bases, with 11 bases remaining between them. The CDR3 DNA is TGTGCCATCAGTGGAGAGGGTCGAGGCTACACCTTC. Its protein product is CAISGEGRGYTF.

The V call is TRBV24-1, the J call TRBJ2-5; D is perhaps TRBD1 (6 bases). Germline lookup yields CDR1 KGHDR and CDR2 SFDVKD. The CDR3 covers 14 residues. The ends were cut back, 4 bases at V and 3 bases at J, with 11 bases in the middle. This chain's CDR3 is CATSERTDKETQYF. CDR3 sequence (DNA): TGTGCCACCAGTGAGAGGACAGACAAAGAGACCCAGTACTTC.

The V gene is TRBV7-2, the J gene TRBJ2-5, with D perhaps TRBD1 or TRBD2 (6 bases each). Germline values: CDR1 SGHTA, CDR2 FQGNSA. V dropped 1 base and J dropped 5 bases, with 11 bases sitting between them. The CDR3 contains 14 residues. In nucleotides, the CDR3 is TGTGCCAGCAGCTTAGTAAGAGGGGGGGAGACCCAGTACTTC. Translation: CASSLVRGGETQYF.

This chain's CDR3 is CSVKVVDTEAFF. As DNA, the CDR3 is TGCAGCGTTAAGGTGGTGGACACTGAAGCTTTCTTT. The genes are TRBV29-1 and TRBJ1-1, with D uncertain. Germline values: CDR1 SQVTM, CDR2 ANQGSEA. Trimming took off 5 bases at V and 3 bases at J, with 10 bases between the two ends. This CDR3 has 12 amino acids.

The V call is TRBV5-1, the J call TRBJ1-6; D call uncertain. The length of the CDR3 is 17 residues. CDR1 is SGHRS and CDR2 is YFSETQ in the germline V gene. The ends were cut back, 1 base at V and 3 bases at J, with 14 bases in the middle. The CDR3 region has the DNA TGCGCCAGCAGCTTGTGGGCTGGTATGAGCTATAATTCACCCCTCCACTTT. It encodes CASSLWAGMSYNSPLHF.

In its sample, this clone was seen once. The chain links TRBV15 to TRBJ2-7; D call uncertain. The germline V and J ends were trimmed by 1 base and 4 bases, with 11 bases remaining between them. The CDR3 runs to 14 residues. CDR1 is LNHNV and CDR2 is YYDKDF in the germline V gene (reference sequence). As DNA, the CDR3 is TGTGCCACCAGCAGAGTAGGGTTCGAGTACGAGCAGTACTTC. It yields the protein CATSRVGFEYEQYF.

The rearrangement joins TRBV12-3 or TRBV12-4 to TRBJ2-1; D unresolved. The CDR3 covers 13 residues. Trimming shortened V by 4 bases and J by 3 bases, and 7 bases separated the two germline ends. CDR3 in DNA: TGTGCCAGCAGTTCCTCAGTCTACAATGAGCAGTTCTTC. Translating gives CASSSSVYNEQFF.

This chain uses TRBV19 with TRBJ1-1; D might be TRBD1 (6 bases). CDR3 length: 12 residues. Trimming removed 5 bases at V and 10 bases at J, with 14 bases between. CDR1 is LNHDA and CDR2 is SQIVND in the germline V gene (reference sequence). CDR3 in DNA: TGTGCCAGTAGTCAGGGGCAGTTAGGAGCTTTCTTT. This codes for CASSQGQLGAFF.